The rows below give T cell receptor beta chains drawn from one sample of a study of Graves' ophthalmopathy and Graves' hyperthyroidism. One entry per CDR3 protein results from TCRdb running MiXCR on the multiplex PCR reads. The top ten clones hold roughly 3% of a sample with hundreds of thousands of distinct CDR3 sequences, roughly 20% of them seen once. Specimen: peripheral blood. All receptors derive from a young woman with stable Graves' hyperthyroidism. The CDR3 runs from the conserved cysteine through the conserved F or W. Fields, in order: V gene, D gene, J gene, clone size, CDR3 DNA, CDR3 protein. The D gene is left open where the match is weak. Only some rows state a clone size, as once, few, many or a class for expanded clones.

>TRBV7-9|TRBD2|TRBJ2-5|many
TGTGCCAGCAGCTTAGGTGGAGCGGGGGGTTCGGAGACCCAGTACTTC
CASSLGGAGGSETQYF
>TRBV29-1|-|TRBJ1-1|many
TGCAGCGTTGCATTGGACACCGACACTGAAGCTTTCTTT
CSVALDTDTEAFF
>TRBV7-8|-|TRBJ1-1|-
TGTGCCAGCAGCTTAGTGTCCGTAATGAACACTGAAGCTTTCTTT
CASSLVSVMNTEAFF
>TRBV19|TRBD2|TRBJ2-4|-
TGTGCCAGTAGCCTTTATGGGACTAGCTGGACGGCCAAAAACATTCAGTACTTC
CASSLYGTSWTAKNIQYF
>TRBV7-9|TRBD1|TRBJ2-5|many
TGTGCCAGCAGCTTCGATCGGGACAGGGCCCAGTACTTC
CASSFDRDRAQYF
>TRBV12-3/TRBV12-4|-|TRBJ2-2|many
TGTGCCAGCAGTTTAGTATGGGACGGCAACACCGGGGAGCTGTTTTTT
CASSLVWDGNTGELFF
>TRBV28|-|TRBJ2-5|many
TGTGCCAGCAGCGCAGGGTCGAGGGAGACCCAGTACTTC
CASSAGSRETQYF
>TRBV19|TRBD1|TRBJ2-5|many
TGTGCCAGTAGTACGGACAGGTCGGAGACCCAGTACTTC
CASSTDRSETQYF
>TRBV9|-|TRBJ2-5|many
TGTGCCAGCAGCGTAGGCCCTGCCGACCAAGAGACCCAGTACTTC
CASSVGPADQETQYF
>TRBV12-3/TRBV12-4|-|TRBJ1-1|-
TGTGCCAGCAGTACGGGCCGCGGAGCTTTCTTT
CASSTGRGAFF
>TRBV7-3|-|TRBJ2-2|many
TGTGCCAGCAGCTTGTCCTGGGCTGCCGGGGAGCTGTTTTTT
CASSLSWAAGELFF
>TRBV6-5|-|TRBJ2-5|many
TGTGCCAGCAGTTACCTTAACATGGGACTGTTACCCCCGACCCAGTACTTC
CASSYLNMGLLPPTQYF
>TRBV20-1|TRBD1|TRBJ2-5|many
TGCAGTGCTAGACCGTTCGACAGGGTCGGAGAGACCCAGTACTTC
CSARPFDRVGETQYF
>TRBV28|-|TRBJ2-5|many
TGTGCCAGCAGGTCACCCTTCCAAGAGACCCAGTACTTC
CASRSPFQETQYF
>TRBV6-1|TRBD1|TRBJ2-5|-
TGTGCCAGCAGACTAAACAGGGGAGAGACCCAGTACTTC
CASRLNRGETQYF
>TRBV18|TRBD2|TRBJ2-7|-
TGTGCCAGCTCACCCAACCCCCTAGCGGGAGGCGAGCAGTACTTC
CASSPNPLAGGEQYF
>TRBV7-9|-|TRBJ2-4|many
TGTGCCAGCAGCGTAGGGACGGGCAGCCCAGCCAAAAACATTCAGTACTTC
CASSVGTGSPAKNIQYF
>TRBV30|TRBD2|TRBJ2-4|-
TGTGCCTGGAGCCCTGGACTAGCGAACATTAAGTACTTC
CAWSPGLANIKYF
>TRBV6-2/TRBV6-3|-|TRBJ2-7|-
TGTGCCAGCGGACAGCAAGGGGGGCGGTACTTC
CASGQQGGRYF
>TRBV2|TRBD2|TRBJ2-7|few
TGTGCCAGCAGATCCGGGACTAGATCTTACGAGCAGTACTTC
CASRSGTRSYEQYF
>TRBV28|-|TRBJ1-2|many
TGTGCCAGCAGTGACGAGGGCTACACCTTC
CASSDEGYTF
>TRBV25-1|TRBD2|TRBJ2-5|many
TGTGCCAGCAGTCGGCGGACTAGCGGGAGGGCCGGGGGACAAGAGACCCAGTACTTC
CASSRRTSGRAGGQETQYF
>TRBV12-3/TRBV12-4|TRBD1|TRBJ1-1|many
TGTGCCAGCAATCTCGGGACAGGGCTGACTGAAGCTTTCTTT
CASNLGTGLTEAFF
>TRBV20-1|-|TRBJ2-7|many
TGCAGTGCTAACTTCTTCGGATCCTACGAGCAGTACTTC
CSANFFGSYEQYF
>TRBV28|-|TRBJ1-2|-
TGTGCCAGCAGATCGGCAGGGGTCTATGGCTACACCTTC
CASRSAGVYGYTF
>TRBV19|-|TRBJ1-1|few
TGTGCCAGTACCGAGGGGCTTGTCCCTATGAACACTGAAGCTTTCTTT
CASTEGLVPMNTEAFF
>TRBV29-1|-|TRBJ1-1|many
TGCAGCGGTATAGAGATGAACACTGAAGCTTTCTTT
CSGIEMNTEAFF
>TRBV12-3/TRBV12-4|-|TRBJ1-5|many
TGTGCCAGCAGTTTAGGGCGGGGGGCCGGATTGCCCCAGCATTTT
CASSLGRGAGLPQHF
>TRBV20-1|-|TRBJ2-7|many
TGCAGTGCCGAGGATACTGGACACGAGCAGTACTTC
CSAEDTGHEQYF
>TRBV10-1|-|TRBJ1-1|once
TGCGCCAGCAGCCGGACATTCGGCACTGAAGCTTTCTTT
CASSRTFGTEAFF
>TRBV7-9|-|TRBJ1-1|many
TGTGCCAGCAGCTTAGTCGGGGTGAACACTGAAGCTTTCTTT
CASSLVGVNTEAFF
>TRBV11-2|TRBD1|TRBJ2-7|few
TGTGCCAGCAGTTCCCCCGGGACAGATATCTACGAGCAGTACTTC
CASSSPGTDIYEQYF